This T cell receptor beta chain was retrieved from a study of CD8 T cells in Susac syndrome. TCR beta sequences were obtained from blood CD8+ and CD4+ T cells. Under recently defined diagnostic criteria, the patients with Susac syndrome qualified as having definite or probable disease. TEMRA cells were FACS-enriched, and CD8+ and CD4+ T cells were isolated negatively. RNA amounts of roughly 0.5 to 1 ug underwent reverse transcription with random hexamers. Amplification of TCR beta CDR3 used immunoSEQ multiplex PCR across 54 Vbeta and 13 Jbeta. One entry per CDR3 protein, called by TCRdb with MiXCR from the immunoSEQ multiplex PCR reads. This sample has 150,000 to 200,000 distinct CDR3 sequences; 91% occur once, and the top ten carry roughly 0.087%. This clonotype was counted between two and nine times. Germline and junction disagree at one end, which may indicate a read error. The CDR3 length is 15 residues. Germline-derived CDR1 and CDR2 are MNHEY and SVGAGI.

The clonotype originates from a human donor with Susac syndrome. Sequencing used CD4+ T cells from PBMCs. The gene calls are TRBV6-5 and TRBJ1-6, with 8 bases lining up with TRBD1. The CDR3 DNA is TGTGCCAGCAGTTACGGGACAGGCCGTAATTCACCCCTCCATTTT. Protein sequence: CASSYGTGRNSPLHF.